This T cell receptor (beta chain) was identified during a study of CD8+ T cells in alopecia areata. For the study at large: Treated patients took oral tofacitinib at 5 to 10 mg twice daily. Study-wide points: Especially in alopecia totalis/universalis, lesional scalp showed greater clonality than normal scalp did. Tofacitinib did not eliminate many expanded lesional clones from scalp or blood.

Reverse transcribed after extraction, RNA yielded cDNA as the sequencing template. Data came from immunoSEQ multiplex PCR; TCRdb stores just in-frame clones and leaves some out. This table has roughly 40,000 clones, 80% to 95% appearing once. Treatment in this sample: oral pan-JAK inhibitor, 5-10 mg twice daily. Peripheral blood samples and lesional scalp punch biopsies were obtained from alopecia areata patients. This clone showed up just a few times. Its antigen is unidentified. The origin of this receptor is a human donor with alopecia areata. Sequencing was performed on CD8+ T cells sorted from blood, taken at week 24, from a patient treated with tofacitinib.

The CDR3 coding sequence is TGTGCCAGCAGTGACTCGGCAGGGGCGGGAAACATTCAGTACTTC. Translated, it gives CASSDSAGAGNIQYF. The J gene is TRBJ2-4, the V gene TRBV6-4; TRBD1 might be the D (6 bases). Germline CDR1 is MRHNA and CDR2 is SNTAGT. The CDR3 totals 15 residues. Trimming stripped 0 bases from V and 6 bases from J, with 12 bases between.